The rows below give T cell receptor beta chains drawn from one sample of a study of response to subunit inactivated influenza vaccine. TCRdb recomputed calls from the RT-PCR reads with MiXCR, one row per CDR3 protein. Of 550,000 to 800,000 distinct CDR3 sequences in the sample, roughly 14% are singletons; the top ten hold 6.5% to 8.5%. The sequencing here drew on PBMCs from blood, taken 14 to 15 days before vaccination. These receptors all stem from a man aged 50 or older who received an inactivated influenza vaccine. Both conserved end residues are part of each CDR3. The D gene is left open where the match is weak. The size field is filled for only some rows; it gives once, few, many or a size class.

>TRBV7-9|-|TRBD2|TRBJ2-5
CASSPGAGGQETQYF
TGTGCCAGCAGCCCTGGCGCGGGGGGACAAGAGACCCAGTACTTC
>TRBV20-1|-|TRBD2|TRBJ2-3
CSARDRLRSGGDTDTQYF
TGCAGTGCTAGAGACAGACTTAGAAGCGGGGGGGACACAGATACGCAGTATTTT
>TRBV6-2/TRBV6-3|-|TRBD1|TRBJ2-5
CASSSPTGGRETHYF
TGTGCCAGCAGTTCTCCGACAGGGGGCCGTGAGACCCACTACTTC
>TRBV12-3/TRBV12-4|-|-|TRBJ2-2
CASRTPWGRIGELFF
TGTGCCAGCAGGACCCCGTGGGGGCGAATCGGGGAGCTGTTTTTT
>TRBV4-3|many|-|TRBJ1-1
CASSQDRWVGMNTEAFF
TGCGCCAGCAGCCAAGATCGCTGGGTTGGGATGAACACTGAAGCTTTCTTT
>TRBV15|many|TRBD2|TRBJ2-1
CATSRSGSRGNEQFF
TGTGCCACCAGCAGGAGCGGGAGTAGGGGCAATGAGCAGTTCTTC
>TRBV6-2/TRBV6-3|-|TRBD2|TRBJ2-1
CASSTWTSGGSQQFF
TGTGCCAGCAGCACCTGGACTAGCGGGGGGTCCCAGCAGTTCTTC
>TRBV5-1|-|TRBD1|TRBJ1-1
CASSRGTGNLNTEAFF
TGCGCCAGCAGCAGAGGGACAGGGAACCTGAACACTGAAGCTTTCTTT
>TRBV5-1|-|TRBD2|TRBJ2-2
CASSLRPSGPTNTGELFF
TGCGCCAGCAGCTTGCGGCCTAGCGGACCTACGAACACCGGGGAGCTGTTTTTT
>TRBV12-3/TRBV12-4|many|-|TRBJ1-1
CASSLWGDTEAFF
TGTGCCAGCAGTCTCTGGGGGGACACTGAAGCTTTCTTT
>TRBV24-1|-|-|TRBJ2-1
CATSGRGGEGLGEQFF
TGTGCCACCAGTGGCCGAGGGGGGGAGGGCCTGGGGGAGCAGTTCTTC
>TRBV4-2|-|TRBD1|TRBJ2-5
CASSDGQGTFQETQYF
TGTGCCAGCAGCGACGGACAGGGAACATTCCAAGAGACCCAGTACTTC
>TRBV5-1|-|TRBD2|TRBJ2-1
CASSLGQLAGSKEQFF
TGCGCCAGCAGCTTGGGGCAACTAGCGGGATCTAAGGAGCAGTTCTTC
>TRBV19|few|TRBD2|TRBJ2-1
CASTPSGRINNEQFF
TGTGCCAGTACCCCTAGCGGGAGGATCAACAATGAGCAGTTCTTC
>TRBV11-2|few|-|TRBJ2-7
CASSLSWNSYEQYF
TGTGCCAGCAGTTTGTCCTGGAACTCCTACGAGCAGTACTTC
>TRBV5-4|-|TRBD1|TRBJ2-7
CASSRGGGSTYEQYF
TGTGCCAGCAGCCGAGGGGGCGGCAGTACCTACGAGCAGTACTTC
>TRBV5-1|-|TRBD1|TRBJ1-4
CASSHGNQGVGEKLFF
TGCGCCAGCAGCCACGGTAATCAGGGGGTCGGTGAAAAACTGTTTTTT
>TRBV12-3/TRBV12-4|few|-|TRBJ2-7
CASTNLYEQYF
TGTGCCAGCACCAACCTCTACGAGCAGTACTTC
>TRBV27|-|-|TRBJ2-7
CASTTRGGGTILGYEQYF
TGTGCCAGCACTACCAGGGGGGGAGGCACCATCCTGGGGTACGAGCAGTACTTC
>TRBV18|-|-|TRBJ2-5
CASSPSTPEETQYF
TGTGCCAGCTCACCTTCGACTCCAGAAGAGACCCAGTACTTC
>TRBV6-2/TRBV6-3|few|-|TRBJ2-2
CASSTVQAATGELFF
TGTGCCAGCAGTACTGTACAGGCAGCCACCGGGGAGCTGTTTTTT
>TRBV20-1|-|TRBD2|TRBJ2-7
CSASKRGEGFYEQYF
TGCAGTGCTAGTAAACGGGGGGAAGGTTTCTACGAGCAGTACTTC
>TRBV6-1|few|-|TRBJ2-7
CASTRLGGGGEQYF
TGTGCCAGCACCCGACTCGGTGGAGGCGGCGAGCAGTACTTC
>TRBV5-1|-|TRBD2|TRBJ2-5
CASTVAGGNQETQYF
TGCGCCAGCACCGTAGCGGGCGGTAACCAAGAGACCCAGTACTTC
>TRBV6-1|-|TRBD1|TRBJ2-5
CASRFLTGEETQYF
TGTGCCAGCAGATTTCTAACAGGGGAAGAGACCCAGTACTTC
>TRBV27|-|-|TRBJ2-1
CASSRGSWTLNWHNEQFF
TGTGCCAGCAGTCGAGGGTCGTGGACACTCAACTGGCACAATGAGCAGTTCTTC
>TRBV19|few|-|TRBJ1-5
CASHGAYSNQPQHF
TGTGCCAGCCACGGGGCATATAGCAATCAGCCCCAGCATTTT
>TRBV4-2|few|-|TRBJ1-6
CASSQDPVGNNSPLHF
TGTGCCAGCAGCCAAGATCCGGTGGGGAATAATTCACCCCTCCACTTT
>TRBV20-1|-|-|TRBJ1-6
CSARVARSSYNSPLHF
TGCAGTGCTAGAGTCGCCAGGAGCTCCTATAATTCACCCCTCCACTTT
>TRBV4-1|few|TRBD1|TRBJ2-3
CASSQSQGAGGTDTQYF
TGCGCCAGCAGCCAGTCGCAGGGGGCCGGAGGCACAGATACGCAGTATTTT
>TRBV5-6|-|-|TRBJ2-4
CASSTSRRDIQYF
-
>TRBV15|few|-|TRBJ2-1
CATSRDSGYGGTF
TGTGCCACCAGCAGAGATAGTGGGTATGGGGGAACCTTC
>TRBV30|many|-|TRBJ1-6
CAWNVGPNSPLHF
TGTGCCTGGAACGTAGGACCCAATTCACCCCTCCACTTT
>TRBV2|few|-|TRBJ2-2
CASSPLTGGGSGELFF
TGTGCCAGCAGTCCCCTCACAGGGGGGGGGTCCGGGGAGCTGTTTTTT
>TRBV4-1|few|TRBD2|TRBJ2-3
CASSQRLAGSDTQYF
TGCGCCAGCAGCCAAAGACTAGCGGGGTCAGATACGCAGTATTTT
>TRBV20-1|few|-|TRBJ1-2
CSASPRIYYGYTF
TGCAGTGCCTCGCCCCGGATCTACTATGGCTACACCTTC
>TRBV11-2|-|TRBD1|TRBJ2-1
CASSLRLTGTGDNEQFF
TGTGCCAGCAGCTTGAGGTTAACCGGGACAGGGGACAATGAGCAGTTCTTC
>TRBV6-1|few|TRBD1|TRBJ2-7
CASRPLGTGGYEQYF
TGTGCCAGCAGGCCCCTCGGGACAGGGGGCTACGAGCAGTACTTC
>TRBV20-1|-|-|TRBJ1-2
CSARPGAGLGYTF
TGCAGTGCTAGACCCGGGGCGGGTTTGGGCTACACCTTC
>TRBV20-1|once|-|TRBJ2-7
CCARDRRGLTNYEQYF
TGCTGTGCTAGAGATCGTCGCGGTCTAACCAACTACGAGCAGTACTTC
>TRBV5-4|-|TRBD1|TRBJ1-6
CASSLVDRDNSPLHF
TGTGCCAGCAGCTTGGTGGACAGGGATAACTCACCCCTCCACTTT
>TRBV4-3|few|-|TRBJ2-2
CASSQAEWAGTGELFF
TGCGCCAGCAGCCAAGCAGAGTGGGCAGGGACCGGGGAGCTGTTTTTT
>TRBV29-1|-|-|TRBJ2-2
CSVIVGSNTGELFF
TGCAGCGTTATAGTGGGTTCGAACACCGGGGAGCTGTTTTTT
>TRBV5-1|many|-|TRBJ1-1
CASSLGQTLNTEAFF
TGCGCCAGCAGCTTGGGTCAGACGCTGAACACTGAAGCTTTCTTT
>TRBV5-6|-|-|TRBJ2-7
CASSPGQIPYEQYF
TGTGCCAGCAGCCCGGGACAAATTCCTTACGAGCAGTACTTC
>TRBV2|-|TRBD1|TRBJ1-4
CASNIPGQGGNEKLFF
TGTGCCAGCAATATCCCGGGACAGGGGGGGAACGAAAAACTGTTTTTT
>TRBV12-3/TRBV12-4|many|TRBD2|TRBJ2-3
CASSRTSGDTDTQYF
TGTGCCAGCAGCCGGACTAGCGGGGACACAGATACGCAGTATTTT
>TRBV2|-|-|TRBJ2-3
CASSTGTPGRYTQYF
TGTGCCAGCAGCACCGGGACCCCGGGGAGGTATACGCAGTATTTT
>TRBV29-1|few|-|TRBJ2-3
CSVAPPRGLTDTQYF
TGCAGCGTTGCCCCCCCCAGGGGTCTCACAGATACGCAGTATTTT
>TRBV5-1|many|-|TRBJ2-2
CASSPGPSTGELFF
TGTGCCAGCAGTCCGGGACCATCCACCGGGGAGCTGTTTTTT
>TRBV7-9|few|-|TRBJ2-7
CASSLSSAGTYEQYF
TGTGCCAGCAGCTTATCAAGTGCAGGGACCTACGAGCAGTACTTC
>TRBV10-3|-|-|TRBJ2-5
CAISITPEETQYF
TGTGCCATCAGTATCACGCCGGAGGAGACCCAGTACTTC
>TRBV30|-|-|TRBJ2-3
CAWSRGGGTDTQYF
TGTGCCTGGAGCAGGGGTGGGGGCACAGATACGCAGTATTTT
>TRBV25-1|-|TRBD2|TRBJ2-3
CASGGRVRTDTQYF
TGTGCCAGCGGGGGGAGGGTTCGCACAGATACGCAGTATTTT
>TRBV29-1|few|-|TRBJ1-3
CSVWVSGNTIYF
TGCAGCGTTTGGGTCTCTGGAAACACCATATATTTT
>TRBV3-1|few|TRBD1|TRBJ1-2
CASSLTGRHLNYGYTF
TGTGCCAGCAGCCTGACAGGGCGACACCTGAACTATGGCTACACCTTC
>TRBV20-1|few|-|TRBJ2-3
CSALLTGTTDTQYF
TGCAGTGCTCTTTTGACAGGGACTACAGATACGCAGTATTTT
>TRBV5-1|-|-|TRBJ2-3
CASYPSGSHLGADTQYF
TGCGCCAGTTACCCCAGCGGTTCCCACCTCGGGGCAGATACGCAGTATTTT
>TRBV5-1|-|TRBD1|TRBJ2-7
CASSLVPSGTGGMVEQYF
TGCGCCAGCAGCTTGGTTCCTTCGGGGACAGGGGGCATGGTCGAGCAGTACTTC
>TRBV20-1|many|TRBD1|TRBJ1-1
CSATQGANTEAFF
TGCAGTGCTACACAGGGGGCTAACACTGAAGCTTTCTTT